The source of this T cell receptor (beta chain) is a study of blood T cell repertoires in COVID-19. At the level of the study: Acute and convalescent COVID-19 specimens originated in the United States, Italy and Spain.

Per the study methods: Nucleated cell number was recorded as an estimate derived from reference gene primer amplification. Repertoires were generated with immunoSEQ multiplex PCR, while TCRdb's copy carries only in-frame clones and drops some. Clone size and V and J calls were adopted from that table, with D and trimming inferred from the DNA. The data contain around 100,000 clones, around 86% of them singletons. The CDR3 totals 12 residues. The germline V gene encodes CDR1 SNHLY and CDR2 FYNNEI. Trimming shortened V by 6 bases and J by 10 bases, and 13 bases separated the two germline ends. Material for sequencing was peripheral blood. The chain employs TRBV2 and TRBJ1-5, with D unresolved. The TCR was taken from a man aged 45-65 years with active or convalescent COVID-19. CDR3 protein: CASSEGLQPQHF. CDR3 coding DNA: TGTGCCAGCAGCGAGGGTTTGCAACCCCAGCATTTT. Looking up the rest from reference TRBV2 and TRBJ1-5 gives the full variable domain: EPEVTQTPSHQVTQMGQEVILRCVPISNHLYFYWYRQILGQKVEFLVSFYNNEISEKSEIFDDQFSVERPDGSNFTLKIRSTKLEDSAMYFCASSEGLQPQHFGDGTRLSIL.